Each of the 32 T cell receptor beta chains below was sequenced from the same sample in a study of T cell responses to AZD1222 COVID-19 vaccine. Repertoires were generated with immunoSEQ multiplex PCR, while TCRdb's copy carries only in-frame clones and drops some. The sample carries 120,000 to 150,000 clones, roughly 90% recorded once. The sequencing used peripheral blood, collected 28 days after the second AZD1222 dose. These receptors all stem from an adult who received the AZD1222 COVID-19 vaccine.

The V call is TRBV9, the J call TRBJ1-1; tentatively, D is TRBD1 (5 bases). There are 16 residues in the CDR3. Germline assignment: CDR1 SGDLS and CDR2 YYNGEE. V lost 3 bases, J lost 1 base, and 16 bases lay in between. Here the CDR3 reads CASSGGGNRPNTEAFF. The DNA for the CDR3 is TGTGCCAGCAGCGGAGGAGGAAACAGGCCGAACACTGAAGCTTTCTTT. The full variable domain, in which reference TRBV9 and TRBJ1-1 provide the parts outside the CDR3, is DSGVTQTPKHLITATGQRVTLRCSPRSGDLSVYWYQQSLDQGLQFLIQYYNGEERAKGNILERFSAQQFPDLHSELNLSSLELGDSALYFCASSGGGNRPNTEAFFGQGTRLTVV.

CDR3 DNA sequence: TGCAGCGTTGGACGGGGAGGAGGGCCTAATGAAAAACTGTTTTTT. Protein: CSVGRGGGPNEKLFF. The chain combines TRBV29-1 with TRBJ1-4; D is unclear. The germline gives CDR1 SQVTM, CDR2 ANQGSEA. Trimming took off 4 bases at V and 3 bases at J, with 15 bases between the two ends. The CDR3 is made up of 15 amino acids.

This sequence joins TRBV30 and TRBJ1-1, with D uncertain. This CDR3 is built from 12 residues. Germline lookup yields CDR1 GTSNPN and CDR2 SVGIG (reference sequence). The germline V and J ends were trimmed by 7 bases and 2 bases, with 11 bases remaining between them. In DNA, the CDR3 is TGTGCCTTGGAGACCTCAAACACTGAAGCTTTCTTT. As protein: CALETSNTEAFF.

The gene calls are TRBV11-2 and TRBJ2-5, with 7 bases matching TRBD2. Germline V lookup: CDR1 SGHAT, CDR2 FQNNGV. V dropped 2 bases and J dropped 5; count of bases not matched to a gene: 5. The CDR3 has 14 residues. The CDR3 region is CASSLREGWETQYF. The CDR3 nucleotides read TGTGCCAGCAGCTTAAGGGAGGGGTGGGAGACCCAGTACTTC.

V usage is TRBV6-1 and J usage is TRBJ2-7, with D possibly matching TRBD2 (5 bases). Per the germline V gene, CDR1 is MNHNS and CDR2 is SASEGT. Trimming shortened V by 1 base and J by 2 bases, and 15 bases separated the two germline ends. There are 16 residues in the CDR3. This chain's CDR3 is CASSEESEVPAYEQYV. DNA of the CDR3: TGTGCCAGCAGTGAAGAGTCGGAGGTCCCCGCCTACGAGCAGTACGTC.

The chain has TRBV5-4 and TRBJ1-2; perhaps TRBD1 as D (6 bases). This CDR3 has 15 amino acids. The germline V gene encodes CDR1 SGHNT and CDR2 YYREEE (reference sequence). The V end was cut by 4 bases, the J end by 4 bases, with 17 bases between. The CDR3 is CASSPWTTGSYGYTF. The CDR3, as DNA: TGTGCCAGCAGCCCCTGGACCACAGGGAGCTATGGCTACACCTTC.

This clone was observed a single time. The chain recombines TRBV11-3 with TRBJ2-5; 11 bases agree with TRBD1. CDR3 size: 15 residues. CDR1 and CDR2 (germline): SGHNT, YENEEA. The V segment lost 3 bases and the J segment 5 bases; nucleotides outside the gene matches: 5. Here the CDR3 reads CASSLGTGGLETQYF. CDR3 bases: TGTGCCAGCAGCTTGGGGACAGGGGGTTTGGAGACCCAGTACTTC. Based on the CDR3 plus reference TRBV11-3 and TRBJ2-5, the full variable domain is EAGVVQSPRYKIIEKKQPVAFWCNPISGHNTLYWYLQNLGQGPELLIRYENEEAVDDSQLPKDRFSAERLKGVDSTLKIQPAELGDSAVYLCASSLGTGGLETQYFGPGTRLLVL.

The chain has TRBV6-5 and TRBJ1-6; D might be TRBD1 (5 bases). This CDR3 spans 15 amino acids. Trimming stripped 5 bases from V and 6 bases from J, with 14 bases between. Germline CDR1 and CDR2: MNHEY and SVGAGI. Here the CDR3 reads CASSHGGDANSPLHF. For the CDR3, the DNA is TGTGCCAGCAGTCATGGGGGAGACGCTAATTCACCCCTCCACTTT.

This clone was observed once. The chain links TRBV7-2 to TRBJ1-5, with unresolved D. Germline CDR1 reads SGHTA; CDR2 reads FQGNSA. With 3 bases removed from V and 5 bases from J, the gap between germline ends came to 14 bases. The CDR3 has 15 residues. The CDR3, as DNA: TGTGCCAGCAGCTTCTTGGCTCAGTCGGATCAGCCCCAGCATTTT. Translation gives CASSFLAQSDQPQHF.

V is TRBV30 and J is TRBJ1-2; no clear D. CDR1 and CDR2 from the germline V gene are GTSNPN and SVGIG (reference sequence). The CDR3 sequence is 13 residues long. Between the trimmed V and J ends, which lost 3 bases and 5 bases, there was a span of 13 bases. This CDR3 is CAWSTAGSYGYTF. CDR3 nucleotides: TGTGCCTGGAGCACCGCGGGATCTTATGGCTACACCTTC.

This rearrangement joins TRBV28 to TRBJ1-4; 9 nucleotides match TRBD1. Germline V CDR1 and CDR2: MDHEN, SYDVKM. J lost 8 bases, V lost 5 bases, and 9 bases had no gene match. The CDR3 sequence is 15 residues long. CDR3: CASSLRDREKEKLFF. The CDR3 bases are TGTGCCAGCAGTCTCCGGGACAGGGAGAAGGAAAAACTGTTTTTT.

The genes are TRBV7-2 and TRBJ1-5; no definite D call. This CDR3 spans 14 amino acids. Germline V gives CDR1 SGHTA, CDR2 FQGNSA. Trimming stripped 3 bases from V and 5 bases from J, with 11 bases between. CDR3 nucleotides: TGTGCCAGCAGCTTGCGTGGAAGTGATCAGCCCCAGCATTTT. Residues: CASSLRGSDQPQHF.

The CDR3 DNA reads TGTGCCAGCAATCGAGGGGGCGGGGGTTACGAGCAGTACTTC. As protein: CASNRGGGGYEQYF. The chain couples TRBV28 to TRBJ2-7, with D tentatively TRBD1 or TRBD2 (7 bases each). CDR1 MDHEN and CDR2 SYDVKM come from the germline V gene. V gave up 7 bases and J gave up 4 bases, with 17 bases separating them. CDR3 length: 14 amino acids.

This chain connects TRBV19 to TRBJ2-2, with a tentative D call TRBD1 (5 bases). V lost 0 bases and J lost 4, with 21 bases in between. This CDR3 has 19 amino acids. In germline, CDR1 is LNHDA, CDR2 SQIVND (reference sequence). This CDR3 is CASSIDQGTGKGITGELFF. The CDR3 nucleotides are TGTGCCAGTAGTATAGATCAGGGTACGGGCAAGGGGATCACCGGGGAGCTGTTTTTT. Full variable domain (remainder filled in from reference TRBV19 and TRBJ2-2): DGGITQSPKYLFRKEGQNVTLSCEQNLNHDAMYWYRQDPGQGLRLIYYSQIVNDFQKGDIAEGYSVSREKKESFPLTVTSAQKNPTAFYLCASSIDQGTGKGITGELFFGEGSRLTVL.

The chain joins TRBV28 to TRBJ2-3; 13 bases map to TRBD2. V lost 6 bases to trimming and J lost 4 bases; unmatched junction nucleotides: 4. This CDR3 contains 15 residues. Germline CDR1 MDHEN, CDR2 SYDVKM. CDR3 sequence: CASRTTSGRPDTQYF. The CDR3 nucleotides read TGTGCCAGCAGGACGACTAGCGGGAGGCCAGATACGCAGTATTTT. The full variable domain, rest sourced from reference TRBV28 and TRBJ2-3, is DVKVTQSSRYLVKRTGEKVFLECVQDMDHENMFWYRQDPGLGLRLIYFSYDVKMKEKGDIPEGYSVSREKKERFSLILESASTNQTSMYLCASRTTSGRPDTQYFGPGTRLTVL.

This chain uses TRBV6-6 with TRBJ2-2; no definite D call. Trimming pared 4 bases from V and 1 base from J, leaving 10 bases between. Germline-derived CDR1 and CDR2 are MNHNY and SVGAGI (reference sequence). The CDR3 loop spans 15 amino acids. CDR3 in amino acids: CASSSSRQNTGELFF. CDR3 sequence (DNA): TGTGCCAGCAGTTCAAGCAGACAGAACACCGGGGAGCTGTTTTTT.

This chain joins TRBV2 and TRBJ1-1; D possibly corresponds to TRBD1 (5 bases). The CDR3 extends over 12 amino acids. V was pared by 6 bases and J by 7 bases, with 12 bases between. Germline assignment: CDR1 SNHLY and CDR2 FYNNEI. This CDR3 reads CASRGVDVEAFF. Here the CDR3 DNA reads TGTGCCAGCAGGGGGGTGGACGTTGAAGCTTTCTTT.

This chain links TRBV6-6 with TRBJ1-6; a weak D match, TRBD1 (5 bases). Trimming took 0 bases from V and 7 from J, leaving 10 bases between them. CDR1 is MNHNY and CDR2 is SVGAGI in the germline V gene (reference sequence). This CDR3 region has 15 residues. Here the CDR3 DNA reads TGTGCCAGCAGTTACTCAGCCGGGGGGAATTCACCCCTCCACTTT. Protein: CASSYSAGGNSPLHF.

V is TRBV7-2 and J is TRBJ2-7; D unresolved. V dropped 3 bases and J dropped 3 bases, with 15 bases sitting between them. CDR3 length: 15 amino acids. Per germline, CDR1 SGHTA and CDR2 FQGNSA. In nucleotides, the CDR3 is TGTGCCAGCAGCTTTAGGACCGCCGGTAGCTACGAGCAGTACTTC. Translation: CASSFRTAGSYEQYF.

The chain recombines TRBV30 with TRBJ1-5; TRBD1 is a possible D gene (5 bases). This CDR3 region has 14 residues. Trimming removed 0 bases at V and 4 bases at J, with 10 bases between. Germline loops: CDR1 GTSNPN, CDR2 SVGIG (reference sequence). This CDR3 is CAWSVSGGNQPQHF. The CDR3 DNA reads TGTGCCTGGAGTGTATCGGGGGGAAATCAGCCCCAGCATTTT.

The chain uses TRBV6-5 and TRBJ1-2; D is unresolved. This CDR3 contains 14 residues. Trimming removed 7 bases from V and 0 bases from J, with 12 bases in between. CDR1 MNHEY and CDR2 SVGAGI come from the germline V gene. The CDR3 sequence: CASKRDVANYGYTF. CDR3 nucleotide sequence: TGTGCCAGCAAGAGGGATGTAGCTAACTATGGCTACACCTTC.

CDR3 residues: CASSRAAGSGYTF. The CDR3 DNA follows: TGTGCCAGCAGCCGGGCGGCAGGGAGTGGCTACACCTTC. The chain is built from TRBV7-2 and TRBJ1-2, with D tentatively TRBD1 (5 bases). The CDR3 is 13 residues long. Germline assignment: CDR1 SGHTA and CDR2 FQGNSA. V lost 5 bases, J lost 7 bases, and 14 bases lay in between.

The chain has TRBV7-9 and TRBJ2-1, with 12 bases that match TRBD2. There are 13 residues in the CDR3. Losses at the gene ends were 7 bases for V and 10 bases for J; bases not matched to a gene: 5. Germline loops: CDR1 SEHNR, CDR2 FQNEAQ (reference sequence). The CDR3 DNA reads as TGTGCCAGCACCAGACTAGCGGGAGACGAGCAGTTCTTC. Its protein product is CASTRLAGDEQFF.

This sequence joins TRBV5-4 and TRBJ2-4; D unclear. Germline V gene lookup returns CDR1 SGHNT and CDR2 YYREEE (reference sequence). The CDR3 contains 14 residues. Trimming took 4 bases from V and 8 from J, leaving 16 bases between them. CDR3 region: CASSLAWDGDIQYF. Here the CDR3 DNA reads TGTGCCAGCAGCCTCGCCTGGGATGGAGACATTCAGTACTTC.

The V call is TRBV5-4, the J call TRBJ2-2, with D possibly matching TRBD2 (5 bases). The CDR3 has 14 residues. Deletions cut 0 bases from V and 6 bases from J, with 9 bases between. Germline V CDR1 and CDR2: SGHNT, YYREEE (reference sequence). The CDR3 reads CASSLERLAGELFF. The CDR3 bases are TGTGCCAGCAGCTTGGAGCGGCTAGCCGGGGAGCTGTTTTTT.

This chain links TRBV18 with TRBJ1-1; D is unclear. Germline CDR1 KGHSH, CDR2 LQKENI. The CDR3 is 16 amino acids. The V gene lost 2 bases and the J gene lost 0 bases, with 13 bases spanning the gap. Here the CDR3 DNA reads TGTGCCAGCTCACCAATTGGCCCTGGGATGAACACTGAAGCTTTCTTT. Residues: CASSPIGPGMNTEAFF.

V gene TRBV3-1 (or the pseudogene TRBV3-2) combines with J gene TRBJ2-7; D unresolved. CDR3 length: 14 amino acids. Germline values: CDR1 LGHDT, CDR2 YNNKEL (reference sequence). V was shortened by 0 bases and J by 7 bases, with 13 bases between the two germline ends. Here the CDR3 reads CASSQDLVSREQYF. Written as DNA, the CDR3 is TGTGCCAGCAGCCAAGATCTAGTTTCTCGGGAGCAGTACTTC.

The V and J genes are TRBV7-9 and TRBJ2-7, with D possibly matching TRBD1 (5 bases). Trimming took off 6 bases at V and 2 bases at J, with 17 bases between the two ends. Per the germline V gene, CDR1 is SEHNR and CDR2 is FQNEAQ (reference sequence). The CDR3 is 15 residues long. CDR3 sequence: CASSNAGLRTYEQYF. The DNA of the CDR3 is TGTGCCAGCAGTAACGCAGGGTTGAGAACCTACGAGCAGTACTTC. The full variable domain, in which reference TRBV7-9 and TRBJ2-7 provide the parts outside the CDR3, is DTGVSQNPRHKITKRGQNVTFRCDPISEHNRLYWYRQTLGQGPEFLTYFQNEAQLEKSRLLSDRFSAERPKGSFSTLEIQRTEQGDSAMYLCASSNAGLRTYEQYFGPGTRLTVT.

The chain links TRBV30 to TRBJ2-7, with D tentatively TRBD2 (5 bases). The CDR3 has 13 amino acids. V lost 3 bases and J lost 5, with 14 bases in between. Germline V gene sequence: CDR1 GTSNPN, CDR2 SVGIG (reference sequence). The CDR3 bases are TGTGCCTGGAGCCGCGGGTCTGGGGACGAGCAGTACTTC. Amino acid sequence: CAWSRGSGDEQYF. Looking up the rest from reference TRBV30 and TRBJ2-7 gives the full variable domain: SQTIHQWPATLVQPVGSPLSLECTVEGTSNPNLYWYRQAAGRGLQLLFYSVGIGQISSEVPQNLSASRPQDRQFILSSKKLLLSDSGFYLCAWSRGSGDEQYFGPGTRLTVT.

The J gene is TRBJ1-1, the V gene TRBV4-2; D unclear. V lost 2 bases and J 5 bases, leaving 9 bases between the germline ends. The CDR3 is 13 residues long. The germline CDR1 and CDR2 sequences are LGHNA and YNFKEQ. Here the CDR3 DNA reads TGTGCCAGCAGCCAAAACCATCGAACTGAAGCTTTCTTT. This sequence encodes CASSQNHRTEAFF.

The rearrangement links TRBV7-9 to TRBJ1-1, with unresolved D. Deletions cut 3 bases from V and 7 bases from J, with 9 bases between. Germline CDR1 SEHNR, CDR2 FQNEAQ (reference sequence). The CDR3 is made up of 12 amino acids. Here the CDR3 DNA reads TGTGCCAGCAGCTTTGCCGGGCGTGAAGCTTTCTTT. Translating gives CASSFAGREAFF.

This sequence joins TRBV7-8 and TRBJ2-7; 9 bases map to TRBD1. J was trimmed by 6 bases and V by 3 bases; bases with no gene match: 9. Germline CDR1 SGHVS, CDR2 FQNEAQ. This CDR3 is built from 15 residues. The CDR3 region has the DNA TGTGCCAGCAGCTTGGGACAGGGCGGGTTATTCGAGCAGTACTTC. Protein: CASSLGQGGLFEQYF.